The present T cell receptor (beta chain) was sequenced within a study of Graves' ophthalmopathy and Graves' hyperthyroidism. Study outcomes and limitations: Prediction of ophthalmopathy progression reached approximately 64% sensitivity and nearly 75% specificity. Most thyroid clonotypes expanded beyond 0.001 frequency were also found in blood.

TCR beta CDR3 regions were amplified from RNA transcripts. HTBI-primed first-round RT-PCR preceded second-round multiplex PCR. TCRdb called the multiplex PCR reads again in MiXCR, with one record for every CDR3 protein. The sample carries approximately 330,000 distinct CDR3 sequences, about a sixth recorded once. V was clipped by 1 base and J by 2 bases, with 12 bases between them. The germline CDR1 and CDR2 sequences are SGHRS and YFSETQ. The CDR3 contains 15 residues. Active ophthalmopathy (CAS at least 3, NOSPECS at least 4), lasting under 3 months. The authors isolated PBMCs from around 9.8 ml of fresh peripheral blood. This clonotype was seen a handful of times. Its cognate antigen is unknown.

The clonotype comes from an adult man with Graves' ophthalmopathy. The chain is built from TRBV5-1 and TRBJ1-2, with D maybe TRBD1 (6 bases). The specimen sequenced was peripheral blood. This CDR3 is CASSLSFRGNYGYTF. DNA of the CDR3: TGCGCCAGCAGCTTGAGTTTCAGGGGAAACTATGGCTACACCTTC.